Below, one T cell receptor beta chain is given with its context. Per germline, CDR1 KGHDR and CDR2 SFDVKD. After removal of 5 bases from V and 3 bases from J, the junction contained 6 bases not matched to a gene. The CDR3 totals 16 residues. These data are taken from a study of blood T cell repertoires in COVID-19. In the study overall: Both acute and convalescent COVID-19 samples were obtained from the United States, Italy and Spain.

In the original processing: It was from reference gene primer amplification that nucleated cell counts were estimated. Assay: immunoSEQ multiplex PCR; the TCRdb copy retains only in-frame clones and omits some. That table gives V, J and clone size, and the DNA gave D and trimming. The sample lists fewer than 300,000 clones, about 85% occurring once. Enrolment of Seattle patients took place during active infection, and they were followed longitudinally. Sequencing was performed on peripheral blood. V and J are TRBV24-1 and TRBJ2-2, with TRBD1 identical over 9 bases. The receptor was isolated from a human donor with COVID-19, enrolled during active disease. The donor label of this sample is uncertain. The CDR3 here is CATSAQQGADTGELFF. CDR3 bases: TGTGCCACCAGTGCCCAACAGGGGGCGGACACCGGGGAGCTGTTTTTT.